This TCR beta chain is drawn from a study of blood T cell repertoires in COVID-19. Germline CDR1 MNHEY, CDR2 SMNVEV (reference sequence). Trimming cost V 3 bases and J 7 bases; bases outside gene matches: 7. The CDR3 contains 15 residues. The protocol was immunoSEQ multiplex PCR, while the TCRdb copy is restricted to in-frame clones and leaves out a portion. Here the sample spans 130,000 to 150,000 clones, about 84% being singletons. This chain connects TRBV27 to TRBJ1-1; the match to TRBD1 covers 11 bases. The sequenced sample was peripheral blood. This TCR was sampled from a human donor in a cohort sampled during active COVID-19. CDR3 nucleotide sequence: TGTGCCAGCAGTTTCCGGGACAGGGGGAGAAGTGAAGCTTTCTTT. Translating gives CASSFRDRGRSEAFF.